The 15 T cell receptor beta chains presented below share a single source sample, sequenced in a study of CD8 T cells in Susac syndrome. About 0.45 to 1 ug RNA was reverse transcribed with random hexamers. TCRdb re-called the immunoSEQ multiplex PCR reads through MiXCR, storing one row per CDR3 protein. The sample records more than 95,000 distinct CDR3 sequences, about 93% being singletons. Sequencing was performed on CD4+ T cells from PBMCs. These receptors were taken from a human donor in good health.

The chain employs TRBV18 and TRBJ2-5; 8 bases fit TRBD1. CDR3 length: 13 residues. J was trimmed by 4 bases and V by 4 bases; bases with no gene match: 2. The germline CDR1 and CDR2 sequences are KGHSH and LQKENI. The CDR3 DNA reads as TGTGCCAGCTCACGAGACAGGGGAGAGACCCAGTACTTC. Protein sequence: CASSRDRGETQYF.

V is TRBV20-1 and J is TRBJ1-2, with 8 bases identical to TRBD1. The length of the CDR3 is 18 residues. V lost 0 bases to trimming and J lost 3 bases; unmatched junction nucleotides: 15. Germline V CDR1 and CDR2: DFQATT, SNEGSKA (reference sequence). The CDR3: CSARDPRQGTGADYGYTF. The DNA for the CDR3 is TGCAGTGCTAGAGATCCGAGACAGGGGACCGGTGCGGACTATGGCTACACCTTC.

The V gene is TRBV3-1, the J gene TRBJ2-5; D not resolved. The V gene lost 0 bases and the J gene lost 1 base, with 6 bases spanning the gap. Germline loops: CDR1 LGHDT, CDR2 YNNKEL (reference sequence). The CDR3 is made up of 14 amino acids. The CDR3 DNA reads TGTGCCAGCAGCCAAGAAGTCAGCCAAGAGACCCAGTACTTC. This sequence encodes CASSQEVSQETQYF.

The CDR3, as DNA: TGTGCCAGCAGCTTAGCGCGGACTAGCGGATACAACTACGAGCAGTACTTC. Translated, it gives CASSLARTSGYNYEQYF. V is TRBV7-9 and J is TRBJ2-7, with TRBD2 identical over 10 bases. Germline CDR1 reads SEHNR; CDR2 reads FQNEAQ (reference sequence). Trimming cost V 0 bases and J 3 bases; bases outside gene matches: 8. This CDR3 contains 17 residues.

The genes are TRBV18 and TRBJ2-5, with D possibly matching TRBD1 (5 bases). V was clipped by 4 bases and J by 3 bases, with 9 bases between them. Germline CDR1 reads KGHSH; CDR2 reads LQKENI. The CDR3 loop spans 13 amino acids. The CDR3 reads CASSQDSEETQYF. In DNA, the CDR3 is TGTGCCAGCTCACAAGACAGCGAAGAGACCCAGTACTTC.

The genes are TRBV19 and TRBJ1-5; 10 bases line up with TRBD1. This CDR3 region has 17 residues. Germline CDR1 is LNHDA and CDR2 is SQIVND (reference sequence). V gave up 3 bases and J gave up 2 bases; unmatched junction bases: 7. CDR3 nucleotide sequence: TGTGCCAGTAGTATTGGTCCCGGGACAGGGGGCAATCAGCCCCAGCATTTT. Residues: CASSIGPGTGGNQPQHF. The whole variable domain, remainder taken from reference TRBV19 and TRBJ1-5, is DGGITQSPKYLFRKEGQNVTLSCEQNLNHDAMYWYRQDPGQGLRLIYYSQIVNDFQKGDIAEGYSVSREKKESFPLTVTSAQKNPTAFYLCASSIGPGTGGNQPQHFGDGTRLSIL.

This chain connects TRBV6-5 to TRBJ1-2; the D gene is possibly TRBD1 (5 bases). Germline values: CDR1 MNHEY, CDR2 SVGAGI. This CDR3 contains 13 residues. V lost 5 bases and J 2 bases, leaving 9 bases between the germline ends. The CDR3: CASSTGGNYGYTF. CDR3 bases: TGTGCCAGCAGTACAGGAGGCAACTATGGCTACACCTTC.

This sequence joins TRBV6-2 or TRBV6-3 and TRBJ1-2; D remains unclear. The CDR3 spans 13 residues. Looked up from germline, CDR1 is MNHEY and CDR2 is SVGEGT. The V end was cut by 2 bases, the J end by 5 bases, with 9 bases between. CDR3 sequence reads: CASSYEAEYGYTF. In nucleotides, the CDR3 is TGTGCCAGCAGTTACGAGGCTGAGTATGGCTACACCTTC.

The genes are TRBV19 and TRBJ2-7, with D possibly being TRBD1 (6 bases). V lost 6 bases to trimming and J lost 2 bases, with 17 bases between them. In germline, CDR1 is LNHDA, CDR2 SQIVND (reference sequence). CDR3 length equals 15 residues. The CDR3 here is CASSPGESPPYEQYF. In nucleotides, the CDR3 is TGTGCCAGTAGCCCAGGGGAGTCCCCACCCTACGAGCAGTACTTC.

V usage is TRBV20-1 and J usage is TRBJ2-1; maybe TRBD2 (5 bases). The CDR3 runs to 15 residues. Trimming pared 6 bases from V and 0 bases from J, leaving 15 bases between. CDR1 is DFQATT, CDR2 SNEGSKA, per germline (reference sequence). CDR3 loop: CSAPRPGSSYNEQFF. CDR3 nucleotides: TGCAGTGCCCCTCGCCCGGGGAGCTCCTACAATGAGCAGTTCTTC.

V and J are TRBV20-1 and TRBJ1-5; D call uncertain. V lost 5 bases to trimming and J lost 1 base, with 6 bases between them. Germline values: CDR1 DFQATT, CDR2 SNEGSKA (reference sequence). There are 12 residues in the CDR3. The CDR3 loop is CSAGRSNQPQHF. CDR3 in DNA: TGCAGTGCTGGTCGAAGCAATCAGCCCCAGCATTTT.

The CDR3 DNA follows: TGTGCCAGCAGCCAAGCGGCGCCTAGCGGGATACTTTTCCTCTCCTACAATGAGCAGTTCTTC. As protein: CASSQAAPSGILFLSYNEQFF. V and J are TRBV3-1 and TRBJ2-1; 9 bases agree with TRBD2. The germline gives CDR1 LGHDT, CDR2 YNNKEL (reference sequence). The length of the CDR3 is 21 residues. V lost 1 base, J lost 0 bases, and 16 bases stayed unmatched.

V gene TRBV24-1 combines with J gene TRBJ2-3; D not resolved. The length of the CDR3 is 15 residues. The V end was cut by 2 bases, the J end by 2 bases, with 10 bases between. Germline V gene sequence: CDR1 KGHDR, CDR2 SFDVKD. CDR3 DNA sequence: TGTGCCACCAGTGATTCCCAAGCCTACACAGATACGCAGTATTTT. Its translation: CATSDSQAYTDTQYF.

The rearrangement joins TRBV6-2 or TRBV6-3 to TRBJ2-7; the D is unclear. Looked up from germline, CDR1 is MNHEY and CDR2 is SVGEGT. V was trimmed by 10 bases and J by 2 bases, leaving 15 bases between them. The CDR3 covers 13 residues. Written as DNA, the CDR3 is TGTGCCACCTCGGGTGGCAGGACCTACGAGCAGTACTTC. It yields the protein CATSGGRTYEQYF.

This sequence joins TRBV6-5 and TRBJ1-1, with D unclear. V was clipped by 0 bases and J by 0 bases, with 11 bases between them. The CDR3 is made up of 16 amino acids. CDR1 MNHEY and CDR2 SVGAGI come from the germline V gene. The CDR3, as DNA: TGTGCCAGCAGTTACTCCCTAGGACTGCTGAACACTGAAGCTTTCTTT. Translation gives CASSYSLGLLNTEAFF.